This section outlines one TCR beta chain sequence together with its context. CDR3 length equals 16 residues. Germline loops: CDR1 SNHLY, CDR2 FYNNEI. V was pared by 4 bases and J by 7 bases, with 11 bases of the junction left unmatched. Data came from immunoSEQ multiplex PCR; TCRdb stores just in-frame clones and leaves some out. The data hold hundreds of thousands of clones, with about four fifths observed a single time. The data derive from a study of control samples from healthy donors and cancer patients. The receptor was isolated from a woman aged 55-70 years with lung cancer. The gene calls are TRBV2 and TRBJ2-3; 10 bases line up with TRBD2. The sample consisted of PBMCs. The DNA for the CDR3 is TGTGCCAGCAGTGGATCTAGCGGGGGTTGGGGAAATACGCAGTATTTT. It encodes CASSGSSGGWGNTQYF.